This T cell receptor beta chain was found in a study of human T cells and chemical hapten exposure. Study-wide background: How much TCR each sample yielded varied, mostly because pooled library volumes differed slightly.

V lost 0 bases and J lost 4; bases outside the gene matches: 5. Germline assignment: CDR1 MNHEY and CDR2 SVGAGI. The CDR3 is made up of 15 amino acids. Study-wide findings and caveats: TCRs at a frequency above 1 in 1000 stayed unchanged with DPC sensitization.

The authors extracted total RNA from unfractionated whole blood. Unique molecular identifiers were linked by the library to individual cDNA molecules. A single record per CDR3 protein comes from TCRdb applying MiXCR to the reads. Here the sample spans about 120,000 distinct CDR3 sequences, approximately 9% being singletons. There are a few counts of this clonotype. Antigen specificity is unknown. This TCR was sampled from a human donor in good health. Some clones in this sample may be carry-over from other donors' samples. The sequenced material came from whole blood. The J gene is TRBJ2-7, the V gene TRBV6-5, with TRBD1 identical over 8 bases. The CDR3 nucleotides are TGTGCCAGCAGTTACTCGGTACAGGGGGGATACGAGCAGTACTTC. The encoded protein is CASSYSVQGGYEQYF.